This T cell receptor (beta chain) was profiled in a study of response to subunit inactivated influenza vaccine (dated by TCRdb to the late 2010s). Context from the whole study: Deep quantitative T cell receptor repertoire profiling was used in the study to track responses to a trivalent subunit inactivated influenza vaccine. Broad study findings and their caveats: According to the authors, only a limited number of new T cells may be recruited by each seasonal influenza vaccination.

The method behind the library was RT-PCR. The sequencing machine was an Illumina HiSeq 2500. The public reads were quality trimmed at Q25 with fastp and then assembled into clones with MiXCR by TCRdb, keeping productive beta chains. When rows share a CDR3 protein, they turn into one entry using the most common DNA and genes. The sample records 500,000 to 550,000 distinct CDR3 sequences, 6% to 9% of which are singletons. The ten largest clones take up around 13% of the sample. The CDR3 goes from the cysteine to the phenylalanine over 14 residues. Solely the CDR3 DNA is kept, with 42 bases framed from the first base. At the junction V is shortened by 3 bases and J by 6 bases; bases outside the gene matches: 8. Based on the germline V gene (reference sequence), the CDR1 and CDR2 sequences are DFQATT and SNEGSKA. This clonotype was picked up a small number of times. No antigen is known for it. Base quality data are lacking; no much larger clone is found one base away.

This clonotype was obtained from a man aged 45 to 75 who received an inactivated influenza vaccine. Donor details come from another sample of the same person, matched by shared clones. The chain employs TRBV20-1 and TRBJ1-1, with TRBD1 identical over 9 junction bases. Sequenced here: PBMCs from blood, sampled 23 months after vaccination. The CDR3 protein: CSARVGQGTAEAFF. Read as DNA, the sequence is TGCAGTGCTAGGGTAGGACAGGGGACCGCTGAAGCTTTCTTT.